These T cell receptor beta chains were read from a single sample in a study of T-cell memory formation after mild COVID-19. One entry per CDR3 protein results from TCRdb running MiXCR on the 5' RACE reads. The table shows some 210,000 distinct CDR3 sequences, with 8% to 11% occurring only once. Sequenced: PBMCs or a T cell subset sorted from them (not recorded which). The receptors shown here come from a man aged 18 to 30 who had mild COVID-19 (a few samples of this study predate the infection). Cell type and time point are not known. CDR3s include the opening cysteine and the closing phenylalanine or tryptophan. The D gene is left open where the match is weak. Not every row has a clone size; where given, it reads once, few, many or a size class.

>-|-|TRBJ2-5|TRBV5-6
TGTGCCAGCAGCTTTGCAGGGAGGTGGGAGACCCAGTACTTC
CASSFAGRWETQYF
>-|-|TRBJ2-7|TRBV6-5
TGTGCCAGCAGTCGGGACCCAGGGGGGGGCTCCTACGAGCAGTACTTC
CASSRDPGGGSYEQYF
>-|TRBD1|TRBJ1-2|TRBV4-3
TGCGCCAGCAGCCAAGATAGTAACAGGGGATATGGCTACACCTTC
CASSQDSNRGYGYTF
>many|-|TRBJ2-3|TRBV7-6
TGTGCCAGCAGCTTGGGAGCGCCGGGGAGTAGCACAGATACGCAGTATTTT
CASSLGAPGSSTDTQYF
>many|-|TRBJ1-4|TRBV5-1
TGCGCCAGCAGCGAGCTTGGCTTGGGGGATAATGAAAAACTGTTTTTT
CASSELGLGDNEKLFF
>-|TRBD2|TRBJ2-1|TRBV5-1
TGCGCCAGCAGCCCCCCTCGGAGCGGGGTTATTGAGCAGTTCTTC
CASSPPRSGVIEQFF
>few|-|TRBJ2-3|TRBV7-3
TGTGCCAGCAGTTGGGGGCTGAGTACGCAGTATTTT
CASSWGLSTQYF
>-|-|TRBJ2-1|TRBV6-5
TGTGCCAGCAGTTACGGCCCCGTCGGTGAGCAGTTCTTC
CASSYGPVGEQFF
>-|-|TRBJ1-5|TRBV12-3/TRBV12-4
TGTGCCAGCAGTTCACAGGTCCCCAATCAGCCCCAGCATTTT
CASSSQVPNQPQHF
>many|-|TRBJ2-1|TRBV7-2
TGTGCCAGCAGCCGAGGGGAGCTCTTGAATGAGCAGTTCTTC
CASSRGELLNEQFF
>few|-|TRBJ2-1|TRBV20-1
TGCAGTGCTAGAATCAGCTCCTACAATGAGCAGTTCTTC
CSARISSYNEQFF
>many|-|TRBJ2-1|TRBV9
TGTGCCAGCAGCGTAGGGGACTACAATGAGCAGTTCTTC
CASSVGDYNEQFF
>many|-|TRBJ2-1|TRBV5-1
TGCGCCAGCAGCAGAGAGGGTCGGTCCTACAATGAGCAGTTCTTC
CASSREGRSYNEQFF
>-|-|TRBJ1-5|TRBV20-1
TGCAGTGCTAGGGGGAGTCTAGGCAATCAGCCCCAGCATTTT
CSARGSLGNQPQHF
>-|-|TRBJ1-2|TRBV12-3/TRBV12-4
TGTGCCAGCAGTTTTTCGGGGGCAGACTATGGCTACACCTTC
CASSFSGADYGYTF
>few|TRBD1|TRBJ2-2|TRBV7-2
TGTGCCAGCAGCTTGATACAGGGGAACGGGGAGCTGTTTTTT
CASSLIQGNGELFF
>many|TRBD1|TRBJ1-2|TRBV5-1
TGCGCCAGCAGCCTCGGGACAGGGGATACCTATGGCTACACCTTC
CASSLGTGDTYGYTF
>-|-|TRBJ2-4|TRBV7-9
TGTGCCAGCAGCTTAGGAGGATTAACCAAAAACATTCAGTACTTC
CASSLGGLTKNIQYF
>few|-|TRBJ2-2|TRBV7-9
TGTGCCAGCAGCCCTCCTACGGACACCTACACCGGGGAGCTGTTTTTT
CASSPPTDTYTGELFF
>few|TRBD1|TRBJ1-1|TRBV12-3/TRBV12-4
TGTGCCAGCAGAGATCAGGGGGGGAGGACTGAAGCTTTCTTT
CASRDQGGRTEAFF
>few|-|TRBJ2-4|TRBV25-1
TGTGCCAGCAGTCCAGCCTACTCTGTATTGAACATTCAGTACTTC
CASSPAYSVLNIQYF
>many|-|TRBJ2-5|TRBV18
TGTGCCAGCTCCCCTCTCGAGGGACTCCAAGAGACCCAGTACTTC
CASSPLEGLQETQYF
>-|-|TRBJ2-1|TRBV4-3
TGCGCCAGCAGCCAAGATGCAGGGGCCTACAATGAGCAGTTCTTC
CASSQDAGAYNEQFF
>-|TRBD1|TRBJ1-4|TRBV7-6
TGTGCCAGCAGCCCTACCGGGACAGGGGAAGGGGCTCGGGAAAAACTGTTTTTT
CASSPTGTGEGAREKLFF
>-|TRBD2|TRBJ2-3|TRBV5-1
TGCGCCAGCACCGAACTAGCGGGGGGCACAGATACGCAGTATTTT
CASTELAGGTDTQYF
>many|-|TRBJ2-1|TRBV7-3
TGTGCCAGCAGCTTAAATTACAATGAGCAGTTCTTC
CASSLNYNEQFF
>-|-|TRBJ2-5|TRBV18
TGTGCCAGCTCACCAGCCAGGGTCCAAGAGACCCAGTACTTC
CASSPARVQETQYF
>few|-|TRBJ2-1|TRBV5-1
TGCGCCAGCAGCTTGGACAGAACCTACAATGAGCAGTTCTTC
CASSLDRTYNEQFF